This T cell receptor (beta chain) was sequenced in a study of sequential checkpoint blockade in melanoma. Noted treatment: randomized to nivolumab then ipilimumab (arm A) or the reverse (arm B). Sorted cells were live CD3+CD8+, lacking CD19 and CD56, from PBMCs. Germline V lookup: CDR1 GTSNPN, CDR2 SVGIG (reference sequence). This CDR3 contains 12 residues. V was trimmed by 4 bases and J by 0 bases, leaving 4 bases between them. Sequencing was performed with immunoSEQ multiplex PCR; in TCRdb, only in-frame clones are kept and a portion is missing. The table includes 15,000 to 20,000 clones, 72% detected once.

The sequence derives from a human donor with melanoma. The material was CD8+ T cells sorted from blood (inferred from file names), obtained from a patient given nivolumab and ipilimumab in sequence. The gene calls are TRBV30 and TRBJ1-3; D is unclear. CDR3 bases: TGTGCCTGGAAATACTCTGGAAACACCATATATTTT. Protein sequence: CAWKYSGNTIYF. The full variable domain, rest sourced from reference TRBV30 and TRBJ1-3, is SQTIHQWPATLVQPVGSPLSLECTVEGTSNPNLYWYRQAAGRGLQLLFYSVGIGQISSEVPQNLSASRPQDRQFILSSKKLLLSDSGFYLCAWKYSGNTIYFGEGSWLTVV.